This is a list of T cell receptor beta chains from one sample in a study of human T cells and chemical hapten exposure. One entry per CDR3 protein, called by TCRdb with MiXCR from the RACE reads. The table includes around 60,000 distinct CDR3 sequences, roughly 6.7% detected once. Sample: whole blood, taken in connection with sensitization to the hapten diphenylcyclopropenone (DPC). These receptors originate from a woman aged 30 to 39 with alopecia areata. Some clones in this sample may be carry-over from other donors' samples. Each CDR3 is given without its conserved first and last residue. Some rows have no size entry. The others give once, few or many, or a class for an expanded clone.

v_call	clone_size	j_call	cdr3_aa
TRBV20-1	few	TRBJ1-2	SARDPGTVYGYT
TRBV6-5	many	TRBJ2-7	ASSYKGPLFYEQY
TRBV6-6	many	TRBJ1-6	ASRTDGATYNSPLH
TRBV2	many	TRBJ1-6	ASSDGGYWDSPLH
TRBV20-1	many	TRBJ1-2	SAGTGVNYGYT
TRBV29-1	few	TRBJ1-2	SVDLPSGGYT
TRBV10-3	many	TRBJ1-1	AISEYPGQGGTEAF
TRBV7-9	few	TRBJ2-6	ASSLRGAGANVLT
TRBV29-1	many	TRBJ1-1	SARENTEAF
TRBV7-2	many	TRBJ2-1	ASSLVGREGNEQF
TRBV6-5	many	TRBJ1-2	ASSYDRLTYGYT
TRBV29-1	few	TRBJ2-1	SVEKVGSEQF
TRBV3-1	many	TRBJ2-7	ASSHAGQGYEQY
TRBV7-9	few	TRBJ1-1	ASSLTGGGRYTEAF
TRBV27	many	TRBJ2-2	ASSSLAYLNTGELF
TRBV6-6	many	TRBJ1-1	ASIIAQRIGTGGAGVGAF
TRBV20-1	few	TRBJ1-1	SARVGGNINTEAF
TRBV7-9	.	TRBJ1-1	ASSLTGVWGTEAF
TRBV2	many	TRBJ2-3	ASSATGPTDTQY
TRBV14	.	TRBJ2-6	ASSQGAWDHVLT
TRBV20-1	many	TRBJ1-1	SANQGTTEAF
TRBV2	many	TRBJ1-6	ASREGLWNSPLH
TRBV9	few	TRBJ2-7	ASSLTSGGAREQY
TRBV21-1	many	TRBJ2-7	ASIKDEQY
TRBV30	many	TRBJ2-1	AWSRQGYNEQF
TRBV11-2	few	TRBJ2-7	ASSPRPDTLAGEQY
TRBV20-1	many	TRBJ2-7	SARDGGKGLEQY
TRBV6-4	many	TRBJ2-1	ASSDLEDKQF
TRBV7-9	few	TRBJ1-2	ASSLVGRGDYGYT
TRBV11-3	many	TRBJ2-2	ASSLGGTNTGELF
TRBV12-5	.	TRBJ1-2	ASGYTQGSYGDT
TRBV7-9	.	TRBJ1-1	ASSPDVKAF
TRBV9	.	TRBJ1-3	ASSVGTGYLSGNTIY
TRBV6-5	many	TRBJ1-5	ASRATGGGRQPQH
TRBV29-1	many	TRBJ1-1	SAHGTLKSRNMNTEAF
TRBV9	few	TRBJ2-3	ASSVGGIAGGLDTQY
TRBV12-3/TRBV12-4	many	TRBJ2-1	ASSLRTSGDNEQF
TRBV12-3/TRBV12-4	.	TRBJ1-1	ASSPYQGHEAF
TRBV6-1	many	TRBJ2-1	ASSGQGAGYNEQF
TRBV27	many	TRBJ1-5	ASSLSSGFNQPQH
TRBV6-1	few	TRBJ2-1	ASSDTGGSYNEQF
TRBV24-1	many	TRBJ1-2	ATSEGDRAYGYT
TRBV29-1	many	TRBJ2-3	SVNWAGVLGTQY